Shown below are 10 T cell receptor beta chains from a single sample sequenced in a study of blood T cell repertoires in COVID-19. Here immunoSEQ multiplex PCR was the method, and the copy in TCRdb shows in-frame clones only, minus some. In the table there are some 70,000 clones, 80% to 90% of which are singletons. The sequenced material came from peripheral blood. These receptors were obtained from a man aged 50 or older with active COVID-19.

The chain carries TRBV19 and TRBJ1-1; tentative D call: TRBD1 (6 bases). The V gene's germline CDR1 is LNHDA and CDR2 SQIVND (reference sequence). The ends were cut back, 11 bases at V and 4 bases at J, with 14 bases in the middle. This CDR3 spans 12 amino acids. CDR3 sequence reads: CAAKGVSTEAFF. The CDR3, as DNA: TGTGCCGCAAAGGGGGTGAGCACTGAAGCTTTCTTT.

Here the CDR3 reads CATLSRGRRGYTF. DNA for the CDR3: TGTGCCACCCTGTCCCGCGGGAGGCGAGGCTACACCTTC. V gene TRBV12-3 or TRBV12-4 combines with J gene TRBJ1-2; D call uncertain. The CDR3 sequence is 13 residues long. V gave up 10 bases and J gave up 8 bases, with 20 bases separating them.

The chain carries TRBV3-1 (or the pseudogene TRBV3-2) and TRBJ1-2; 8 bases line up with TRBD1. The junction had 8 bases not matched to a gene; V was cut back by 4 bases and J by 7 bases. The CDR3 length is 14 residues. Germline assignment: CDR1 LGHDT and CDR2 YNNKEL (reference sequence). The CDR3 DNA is TGTGCCAGCAGCCCCCGGACAGGGTCGGTTGGCTACACCTTC. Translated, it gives CASSPRTGSVGYTF.

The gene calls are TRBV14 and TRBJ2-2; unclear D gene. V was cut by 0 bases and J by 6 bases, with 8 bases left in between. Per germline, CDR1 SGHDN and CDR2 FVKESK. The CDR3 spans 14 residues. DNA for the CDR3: TGTGCCAGCAGCCAAGATCGCGTGCCCGGGGAGCTGTTTTTT. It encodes CASSQDRVPGELFF.

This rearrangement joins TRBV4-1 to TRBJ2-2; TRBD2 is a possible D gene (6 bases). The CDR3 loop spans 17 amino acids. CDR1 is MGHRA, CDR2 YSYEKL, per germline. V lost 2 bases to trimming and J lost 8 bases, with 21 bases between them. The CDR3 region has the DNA TGCGCCAGCAGCCAATGGACCACACCGGGAGTCGGAGGGGAGCTGTTTTTT. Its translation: CASSQWTTPGVGGELFF.

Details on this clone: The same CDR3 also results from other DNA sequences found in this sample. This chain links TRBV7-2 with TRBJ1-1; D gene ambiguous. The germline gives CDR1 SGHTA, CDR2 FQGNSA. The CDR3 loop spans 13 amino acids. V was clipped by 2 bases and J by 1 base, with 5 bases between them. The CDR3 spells CASSLSRNTEAFF. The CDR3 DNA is TGTGCCAGCAGCTTATCTCGGAACACTGAAGCTTTCTTT.

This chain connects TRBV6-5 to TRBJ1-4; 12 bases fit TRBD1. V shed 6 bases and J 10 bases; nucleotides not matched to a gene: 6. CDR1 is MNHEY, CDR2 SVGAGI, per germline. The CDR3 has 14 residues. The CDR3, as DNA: TGTGCCAGCAGGGGGACAGGGGGCGCAGGAAAACTGTTTTTT. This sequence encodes CASRGTGGAGKLFF.

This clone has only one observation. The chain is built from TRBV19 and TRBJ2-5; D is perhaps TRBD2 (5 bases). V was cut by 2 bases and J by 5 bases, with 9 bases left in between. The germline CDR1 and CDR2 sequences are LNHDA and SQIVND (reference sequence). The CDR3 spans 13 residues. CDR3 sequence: CASSISSIETQYF. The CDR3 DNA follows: TGTGCCAGTAGTATATCTAGCATCGAGACCCAGTACTTC.

DNA for the CDR3: TGTGCCAGCAGCTTAGAGGGGAGGGAGGGCCTCGGGTACAATGAGCAGTTCTTC. Amino acid sequence: CASSLEGREGLGYNEQFF. This chain links TRBV11-3 with TRBJ2-1; 7 positions match TRBD2. Trimming took 0 bases from V and 4 from J; bases not matched to a gene: 12. CDR1 is SGHNT, CDR2 YENEEA, per germline. The CDR3 runs 18 residues.

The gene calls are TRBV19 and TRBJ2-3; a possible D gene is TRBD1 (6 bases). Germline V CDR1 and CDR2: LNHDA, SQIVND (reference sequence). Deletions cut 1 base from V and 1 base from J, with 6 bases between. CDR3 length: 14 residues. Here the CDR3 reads CASSIGQGTDTQYF. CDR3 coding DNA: TGTGCCAGTAGTATAGGACAGGGCACAGATACGCAGTATTTT.